The 21 T cell receptor beta chains presented below share a single source sample, sequenced in a study of early T cells in non-severe SARS-CoV-2 infection (dated by TCRdb to 2020 to 2022). To prepare the library, 5' RACE was applied. The instrument was a NextSeq 500. The raw public reads went through TCRdb reprocessing: fastp at Q25, MiXCR clone calling, in-frame beta chains kept. Merged by CDR3 protein, the rows form single entries marked with the most common genes and DNA. Recorded for this sample are about 56,000 distinct CDR3 sequences; about 15% of them occurred a single time. The ten largest clones represent about 4% of the sample. The sequencing here drew on whole blood, taken at baseline. The receptors originated from an adult who was a healthcare worker with PCR-confirmed SARS-CoV-2 infection or an uninfected control (not recorded which).

This clonotype was counted a few times. J is TRBJ2-7 and V is TRBV7-9; 7 bases are a match to TRBD2. In germline, CDR1 is SEHNR, CDR2 FQNEAQ (reference sequence). The CDR3 consists of 15 residues. V was pared by 5 bases and J by 6 bases, with 13 bases of the junction left unmatched. The CDR3 protein is CASSLTRTSVVEQYF. CDR3 in DNA: TGTGCCAGCAGCCTAACACGGACTAGTGTGGTCGAGCAGTACTTC. The full variable domain, completed using reference TRBV7-9 and TRBJ2-7, is DTGVSQNPRHKITKRGQNVTFRCDPISEHNRLYWYRQTLGQGPEFLTYFQNEAQLEKSRLLSDRFSAERPKGSFSTLEIQRTEQGDSAMYLCASSLTRTSVVEQYFGPGTRLTVT.

The V and J genes are TRBV7-9 and TRBJ2-7; TRBD1 matches 10 bases. Trimming cost V 4 bases and J 2 bases; bases outside gene matches: 5. Germline loops: CDR1 SEHNR, CDR2 FQNEAQ (reference sequence). The CDR3 has 15 residues. The CDR3 DNA follows: TGTGCCAGCAGCTACGGACAGGGGGTAGCCTACGAGCAGTACTTC. Translated: CASSYGQGVAYEQYF.

The rearrangement joins TRBV19 to TRBJ1-2; the D is unclear. Germline loops: CDR1 LNHDA, CDR2 SQIVND (reference sequence). The CDR3 sequence is 13 residues long. The V gene lost 6 bases and the J gene lost 2 bases, with 10 bases spanning the gap. The CDR3 bases are TGTGCCAGTAGGGACTTACTGAACTATGGCTACACCTTC. Encoded protein: CASRDLLNYGYTF.

This clonotype was seen a handful of times. This chain links TRBV5-5 with TRBJ1-5; D not certain. Germline-derived CDR1 and CDR2 are SGHKS and YYEKEE (reference sequence). The CDR3 consists of 15 residues. V lost 0 bases, J lost 0 bases, and 7 bases lay in between. For the CDR3, the DNA is TGTGCCAGCAGCTTGGTGCCAAATAGCAATCAGCCCCAGCATTTT. It specifies CASSLVPNSNQPQHF.

By share of the sample, this clonotype is medium-sized. The V call is TRBV4-1, the J call TRBJ2-1; possible D gene TRBD1, 6 bases. Trimming removed 2 bases from V and 8 bases from J, with 10 bases in between. This CDR3 has 13 residues. Germline V gene lookup returns CDR1 MGHRA and CDR2 YSYEKL. The CDR3 region is CASSQPGEYEQFF. CDR3 sequence (DNA): TGCGCCAGCAGCCAACCAGGGGAGTATGAGCAGTTCTTC.

Judged by abundance, this clonotype is medium-sized. The CDR3 sequence: CASSTPELRPNNEQFF. The CDR3 DNA reads as TGTGCCAGCAGTACCCCTGAGCTCCGGCCCAACAATGAGCAGTTCTTC. This chain connects TRBV28 to TRBJ2-1; D remains unclear. The germline gives CDR1 MDHEN, CDR2 SYDVKM. This CDR3 region has 16 residues. V was cut by 5 bases and J by 5 bases, with 19 bases left in between. Based on the CDR3 plus reference TRBV28 and TRBJ2-1, the full variable domain is DVKVTQSSRYLVKRTGEKVFLECVQDMDHENMFWYRQDPGLGLRLIYFSYDVKMKEKGDIPEGYSVSREKKERFSLILESASTNQTSMYLCASSTPELRPNNEQFFGPGTRLTVL.

This clonotype has just a few counts. The V call is TRBV7-9, the J call TRBJ2-7; 13 positions match TRBD2. The germline CDR1 and CDR2 sequences are SEHNR and FQNEAQ (reference sequence). V was clipped by 4 bases and J by 11 bases; unmatched bases: 17. The CDR3 sequence is 17 residues long. For the CDR3, the DNA is TGTGCCAGCAGCTCCCGACCCGGGACTAGCGGGGCACTTCAAAAGTACTTC. Translating gives CASSSRPGTSGALQKYF.

The chain's CDR3 is CATSKEGTSGSLEQFF. In nucleotides, the CDR3 is TGTGCCACCAGCAAAGAGGGGACTAGCGGGAGTTTAGAGCAGTTCTTC. The chain employs TRBV15 and TRBJ2-1; 14 bases line up with TRBD2. CDR1 is LNHNV, CDR2 YYDKDF, per germline (reference sequence). The CDR3 covers 16 residues. The ends lost 4 bases at V and 10 bases at J; junction bases unmatched: 9.

This clonotype is deemed medium-sized. This chain uses TRBV12-3 or TRBV12-4 with TRBJ2-3, with D hard to call. Trimming stripped 3 bases from V and 4 bases from J, with 5 bases between. The CDR3 length is 12 residues. Written as DNA, the CDR3 is TGTGCCAGCAGTTTTTACCCAGATACGCAGTATTTT. It encodes CASSFYPDTQYF.

The chain combines TRBV5-4 with TRBJ1-3; possible D gene TRBD1, 6 bases. V shed 9 bases and J shed 0 bases, with 7 bases lying between them. The germline V gene has CDR1 SGHNT and CDR2 YYREEE (reference sequence). The CDR3 runs to 12 residues. This CDR3 reads CATRGSGNTIYF. DNA for the CDR3: TGTGCCACCAGGGGCTCTGGAAACACCATATATTTT.

The chain carries TRBV14 and TRBJ2-3; D uncertain. The CDR3 is 13 residues long. The V end lost 3 bases, the J end lost 3 bases, and 7 bases lay between the germline ends. Germline V gives CDR1 SGHDN, CDR2 FVKESK. CDR3 loop: CASSHGGTDTQYF. For the CDR3, the DNA is TGTGCCAGCAGCCACGGTGGGACAGATACGCAGTATTTT.

This chain connects TRBV20-1 to TRBJ2-1; 7 nucleotides align to TRBD1. The junction had 12 bases not matched to a gene; V was cut back by 6 bases and J by 7 bases. This CDR3 contains 14 residues. From germline, CDR1 is DFQATT and CDR2 SNEGSKA (reference sequence). The CDR3 bases are TGCAGTGCCAAGACAGGGAAGAGGAGGAATGAGCAGTTCTTC. Its protein is CSAKTGKRRNEQFF.

This clonotype was counted many times. The V and J genes are TRBV27 and TRBJ1-5; D is uncertain. Germline V lookup: CDR1 MNHEY, CDR2 SMNVEV (reference sequence). This CDR3 contains 18 residues. Trimming took off 5 bases at V and 0 bases at J, with 20 bases between the two ends. CDR3 region: CASSTRAKDLYSNQPQHF. DNA of the CDR3: TGTGCCAGCAGTACAAGGGCCAAAGACCTCTATAGCAATCAGCCCCAGCATTTT.

This clonotype was found many times. This chain links TRBV27 with TRBJ2-1; 8 nucleotides align to TRBD2. This CDR3 is 14 amino acids long. Germline CDR1 reads MNHEY; CDR2 reads SMNVEV (reference sequence). The V segment lost 4 bases and the J segment 8 bases; nucleotides outside the gene matches: 7. The DNA of the CDR3 is TGTGCCAGCAGTTCCCCACTAGCGGACCATGAGCAGTTCTTC. This codes for CASSSPLADHEQFF.

The chain carries TRBV7-6 and TRBJ2-7; 10 nucleotides agree with TRBD2. V lost 3 bases and J lost 7; bases outside the gene matches: 9. CDR3 length equals 15 residues. Germline V gene data show CDR1 as SGHVS and CDR2 as FNYEAQ. The CDR3, as DNA: TGTGCCAGCAGCTTCATAGCGGGAGGTTCAGCGGAGCAGTACTTC. Amino acids: CASSFIAGGSAEQYF.

Judged by abundance, this clonotype is medium-sized. The rearrangement joins TRBV12-3 or TRBV12-4 to TRBJ2-7; TRBD2 matches 10 bases. J lost 5 bases, V lost 6 bases, and 7 bases had no gene match. The CDR3 is made up of 14 amino acids. The DNA for the CDR3 is TGTGCCAGCAGGTCTAGCGGGAGTTTCCACGAGCAGTACTTC. Amino acids: CASRSSGSFHEQYF.

This clonotype was detected ten times or more. The CDR3 DNA reads as TGCGCCAGCAGCCAAGATACAGGGTCCGAGCAGTACTTC. Amino acid sequence: CASSQDTGSEQYF. The chain has TRBV4-1 and TRBJ2-7; maybe TRBD1 (6 bases). Between the trimmed V and J ends, which lost 0 bases and 6 bases, there was a span of 9 bases. Germline assignment: CDR1 MGHRA and CDR2 YSYEKL. The CDR3 spans 13 residues.

This clonotype has a count of ten or more. This chain joins TRBV4-1 and TRBJ1-1, with TRBD1 matching 9 bases. Germline V gives CDR1 MGHRA, CDR2 YSYEKL. Losses at the gene ends were 2 bases for V and 7 bases for J; bases not matched to a gene: 11. The CDR3 runs to 16 residues. The CDR3 sequence is CASSQPPGQGSSEAFF. The DNA for the CDR3 is TGCGCCAGCAGCCAACCCCCGGGACAGGGTTCGAGTGAAGCTTTCTTT.

This clonotype was observed a handful of times. V usage is TRBV6-5 and J usage is TRBJ2-1; 12 nucleotides line up with TRBD2. Looked up from germline, CDR1 is MNHEY and CDR2 is SVGAGI. V was clipped by 3 bases and J by 10 bases; unmatched bases: 7. This CDR3 region has 15 residues. The CDR3 nucleotides read TGTGCCAGCAGTTATGGGCTAGCGGGGGGGTACGAGCAGTTCTTC. Translating gives CASSYGLAGGYEQFF.

V gene TRBV20-1 combines with J gene TRBJ2-7, with 12 bases matching TRBD2. Germline V lookup: CDR1 DFQATT, CDR2 SNEGSKA (reference sequence). J was trimmed by 3 bases and V by 3 bases; bases with no gene match: 0. This CDR3 is 13 amino acids long. The DNA of the CDR3 is TGCAGTGCTAGGGGACTAGCGGGCTACGAGCAGTACTTC. It yields the protein CSARGLAGYEQYF.

This clonotype was counted between two and nine times. The chain uses TRBV9 and TRBJ2-3; 9 positions agree with TRBD1. The CDR3 is 18 residues long. Germline CDR1 is SGDLS and CDR2 is YYNGEE. The V gene end was trimmed by 5 bases and the J gene end by 8 bases; junction bases not matched to a gene: 21. The CDR3 coding sequence is TGTGCCAGCAGACCAGAAGCTTTTCCGGGACAGGGAGTGGGTACGCAGTATTTT. Amino acid sequence: CASRPEAFPGQGVGTQYF.